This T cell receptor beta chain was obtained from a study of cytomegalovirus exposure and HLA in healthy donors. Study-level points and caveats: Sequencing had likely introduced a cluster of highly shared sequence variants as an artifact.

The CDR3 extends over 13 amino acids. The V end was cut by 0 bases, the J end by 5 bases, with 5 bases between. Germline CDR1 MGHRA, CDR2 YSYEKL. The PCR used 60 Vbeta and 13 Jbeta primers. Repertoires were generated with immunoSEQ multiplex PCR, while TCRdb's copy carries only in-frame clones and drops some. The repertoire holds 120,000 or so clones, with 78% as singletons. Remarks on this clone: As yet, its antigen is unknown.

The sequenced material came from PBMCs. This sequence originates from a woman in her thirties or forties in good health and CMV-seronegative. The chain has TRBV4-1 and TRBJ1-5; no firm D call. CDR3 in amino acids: CASSQDSDQPQHF. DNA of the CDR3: TGCGCCAGCAGCCAAGACAGTGATCAGCCCCAGCATTTT.